This record concerns one TCR beta chain sequence. It has no known antigen specificity. Base qualities are not provided; no much larger clone lies one nucleotide away. The record originates from a study of human versus mouse CDR3 diversity and MHC coevolution (dated by TCRdb to 2017 to 2019). Regarding the study in general: According to reports, the immunoSEQ assay can detect one in 200,000 T cells and keeps multiplex PCR amplification bias to a minimum. Across mouse and human samples, the number of valid reads per sample ranged from about 0.6 x 10^7 to 1.8 x 10^7. Repertoires of human naive CD4 T cells were used as a reference for TCR selection on multiple MHC II alleles and were compared against human-TCR-locus transgenic mice carrying single MHC II. Three healthy volunteer blood donors were included in the human cohort, with one aged 30 to 40, one aged 40 to 50 and one aged 60 to 70 at collection. Summary of the overall study and its limitations: On average, more CDR3 deletions and insertions were observed in humans than in mice, indicating greater exonuclease and TdT activity. According to iCHAO1 estimates, humans had the largest TCR beta repertoire, 1.5 million to 2 million clonotypes, which was attributed likely to selection by multiple MHC II molecules. Among all the groups compared, the lowest clonal inequality scores came from two of the three human donors. Because human T cells were selected on roughly 6 MHC II alleles, repertoire diversity in humans and mice was not considered directly comparable.

V is cut back by 5 bases and J by 5 bases, with 10 bases in the junction unmatched. The CDR3 sequence holds 15 residues, the cysteine and phenylalanine included. Only CDR3 DNA remains: 45 bases, in frame from the first base. Sequences SEHNR (CDR1) and FQNEAQ (CDR2) are obtained from the germline V gene (reference sequence). The QIAGEN blood and tissue kit was used to extract genomic DNA from sorted cells, and the DNA was quantified on a NanoDrop 1000. TCR alpha and beta chains were deep sequenced and quantified on the immunoSEQ platform using multiplex PCR of genomic DNA. Processing in the source paper ran as follows. Annotation of the TCR sequences relied on IMGT gene and region definitions. Out-of-frame rearrangements served as a stand-in for the preselection repertoire and were compared with in-frame clonotypes. To estimate repertoire size, the study used the iCHAO1 estimator that comes with the immunoSEQ platform. A Gini index based on the Lorenz curve was applied to in-frame amino acid clonotypes to measure clonal inequality. Shared clonotypes were counted with the intersect function of the R package tcR, and similarity was scored with the Jaccard index. Frequencies of V, J and V-J usage were subjected to principal component analysis with the R prcomp function, without normalization. Held by TCRdb, this immuneACCESS table contains in-frame sequences only and omits some clones. Under half of the omission traces to an unresolved V gene where checked; the cause of the rest is unknown. From that table come the V and J calls and clone size; the DNA was used to work out D and trimming. Across this sample there are about 80,000 clones, with over 85% seen only once. The top ten clonotypes cover roughly 1.3% of the sample.

Fluorescence-activated cell sorting was used to isolate naive CD4 T cells, defined as CD45RO-negative and CD62L-positive, from PBMCs. About 50 ml of fresh peripheral blood was collected from each donor, and PBMCs were isolated by Ficoll density centrifugation. Cells were sorted on a FACSAria III instrument, and every sample had a purity above 85%. The origin of this receptor is a person aged 30-69 years in good health. The sequenced material came from naive CD4+ T cells from blood. The sample's cell subset or site label, in plain terms: CD45RO-negative CD62L-positive naive CD4 T cells. The sequence links TRBV7-9 to TRBJ2-7; the central 9 bases match TRBD1. CDR3 sequence: CASSPMITGGHEQYF. The bases read TGTGCCAGCAGCCCTATGATCACAGGGGGCCACGAGCAGTACTTC.